Listed below are T cell receptor beta chains from one sample, sequenced in a study of OX40 agonist ivuxolimab in advanced cancers. Assay used: immunoSEQ multiplex PCR; TCRdb lists only in-frame clones, some missing. The data show roughly 110,000 clones, with 90% seen just once and about 0.48% held by the top ten. Sequencing used CD4+ or CD8+ T cells sorted from blood, obtained in a trial of the OX40 agonist ivuxolimab. The source of these receptors is an adult with an advanced solid tumor such as melanoma, head and neck, liver or kidney cancer. Each CDR3 is given with its conserved first and last residue. The D gene is left open where the match is weak.

j_call | v_call | d_call | cdr3_aa
TRBJ2-5 | TRBV9 | TRBD2 | CASSVDISGGASETQYF
TRBJ2-1 | TRBV18 | . | CASWVDSPFYNEQFF
TRBJ2-1 | TRBV25-1 | TRBD1 | CASSESGQGADEQFF
TRBJ1-6 | TRBV7-2 | . | CASTLALSPLHF
TRBJ2-2 | TRBV18 | TRBD2 | CASSPPSGGHATGELFF
TRBJ2-6 | TRBV27 | . | CASGPPRARANVLTF
TRBJ1-3 | TRBV28 | . | CASRGSGNTIYF
TRBJ2-1 | TRBV10-2 | TRBD2 | CASSLSGGANEQFF
TRBJ1-2 | TRBV11-1 | . | CASSLNVANYGYTF
TRBJ1-3 | TRBV18 | TRBD1 | CASSPGTASGNTIYF
TRBJ2-1 | TRBV15 | TRBD2 | CATRTLAGLMDEQFF
TRBJ1-2 | TRBV2 | TRBD1 | CASSDDRGLGGYTF
TRBJ2-7 | TRBV6-5 | . | CASSSAGTTYEQYF
TRBJ1-1 | TRBV30 | . | CAWRTTYRSTEAFF
TRBJ1-4 | TRBV19 | . | CASSIINEKLFF
TRBJ1-6 | TRBV19 | . | CASSIDPRGGSPLHF
TRBJ2-1 | TRBV18 | . | CASSPMGGNEQFF
TRBJ1-2 | TRBV10-2 | . | CASREHLDSLTYTNYGYTF
TRBJ1-2 | TRBV5-3 | . | CARSLELAYGYTF
TRBJ1-1 | TRBV6-5 | . | CASIRAGTEAFF
TRBJ1-3 | TRBV5-6 | TRBD1 | CASSPGTGISGNTIYF
TRBJ1-3 | TRBV25-1 | . | CASSGGVTIYF
TRBJ2-7 | TRBV6-5 | . | CASSYDLTGSYEQYF
TRBJ2-1 | TRBV7-9 | TRBD2 | CASVREGTSSHQQFF
TRBJ2-3 | TRBV4-2 | TRBD1 | CASSQYRGNTDTQYF
TRBJ1-4 | TRBV28 | . | CASGFPERKLFF
TRBJ1-2 | TRBV6-1 | . | CASSEAMQGGGYTF
TRBJ2-5 | TRBV5-1 | . | CASNEQGPNQETQYF
TRBJ1-4 | TRBV5-4 | . | CASSSRDGNEKLFF
TRBJ2-2 | TRBV19 | . | CASSARSGPGELFF
TRBJ1-2 | TRBV6-5 | . | CASSYTYGYTF
TRBJ1-2 | TRBV5-6 | . | CASSSPGGRIFGYTF
TRBJ1-2 | TRBV28 | TRBD1 | CASNPTGGNYGYTF
TRBJ1-6 | TRBV6-5 | TRBD1 | CASTERGQFSPLHF
TRBJ2-5 | TRBV15 | . | CATSPPQGGETQYF
TRBJ2-7 | TRBV19 | TRBD1 | CASSRQGLSEQYF
TRBJ1-4 | TRBV7-9 | . | CASRKNNEKLFF
TRBJ1-2 | TRBV28 | TRBD1 | CASRPGTGAFGYTF
TRBJ1-6 | TRBV25-1 | . | CASSDAGSSPLHF
TRBJ2-7 | TRBV15 | TRBD2 | CATSRDPSGGSAQYF
TRBJ1-3 | TRBV27 | TRBD1 | CASRVTGAGNTIYF
TRBJ2-7 | TRBV6-6 | . | CASSYSTYEQYF